Below are 3 T cell receptor beta chains sequenced from a single sample in a study of blood T cell repertoires in COVID-19. Clones were read by immunoSEQ multiplex PCR, and TCRdb kept only the in-frame ones, dropping some. The sample carries about 280,000 clones, around 90% recorded once. The sequencing input was peripheral blood. These receptors were taken from a man in his late teens or twenties with active or convalescent COVID-19.

This chain connects TRBV10-3 to TRBJ2-1; D possibly corresponds to TRBD1 (5 bases). The germline V gene encodes CDR1 ENHRY and CDR2 SYGVKD. V lost 5 bases and J 10 bases, leaving 9 bases between the germline ends. This CDR3 is 11 amino acids long. As DNA, the CDR3 is TGTGCCATCAGTAACAACAGGGAGCAGTTCTTC. It yields the protein CAISNNREQFF.

V is TRBV19 and J is TRBJ1-5; D is unclear. The CDR3 contains 16 residues. V lost 7 bases, J lost 3 bases, and 19 bases lay in between. CDR1 is LNHDA, CDR2 SQIVND, per germline (reference sequence). The CDR3 reads CASNDLKVTLNQPQHF. The CDR3 DNA reads as TGTGCCAGTAATGACTTAAAGGTTACACTCAATCAGCCCCAGCATTTT.

V gene TRBV11-2 combines with J gene TRBJ2-2; 9 bases agree with TRBD2. Germline V gene lookup returns CDR1 SGHAT and CDR2 FQNNGV. The length of the CDR3 is 16 residues. V dropped 5 bases and J dropped 2; count of bases not matched to a gene: 6. CDR3 in amino acids: CASSPLAGTNTGELFF. CDR3 DNA: TGTGCCAGCAGCCCCCTAGCGGGGACAAACACCGGGGAGCTGTTTTTT. Full variable domain (missing parts from reference TRBV11-2 and TRBJ2-2): EAGVAQSPRYKIIEKRQSVAFWCNPISGHATLYWYQQILGQGPKLLIQFQNNGVVDDSQLPKDRFSAERLKGVDSTLKIQPAKLEDSAVYLCASSPLAGTNTGELFFGEGSRLTVL.